The 4 T cell receptor beta chains below all came from one sample that was sequenced in a study of cytomegalovirus exposure and HLA in healthy donors. PCR involved 60 Vbeta and 13 Jbeta primers. The repertoire was sequenced with immunoSEQ multiplex PCR; TCRdb's copy has only in-frame clones and lacks some. The profile shows 150,000 to 190,000 clones, roughly four fifths of them singletons. The sequenced material came from PBMCs. Receptors were obtained from a man in his late teens or twenties in good health and CMV-seronegative.

This clone showed up just once. The V and J genes are TRBV6-5 and TRBJ1-1, with D tentatively TRBD1 (5 bases). CDR1 is MNHEY, CDR2 SVGAGI, per germline. V was pared by 11 bases and J by 3 bases, with 13 bases between. CDR3 length equals 12 residues. CDR3 amino acids: CAGWGRDTEAFF. The CDR3, as DNA: TGTGCCGGATGGGGGAGGGACACTGAAGCTTTCTTT.

This clone was observed a handful of times. The chain is built from TRBV5-5 and TRBJ1-3, with 12 bases that match TRBD1. J lost 9 bases, V lost 0 bases, and 4 bases had no gene match. The germline V gene has CDR1 SGHKS and CDR2 YYEKEE (reference sequence). The CDR3 is made up of 15 amino acids. Here the CDR3 reads CASSLAGTGGPTIYF. DNA for the CDR3: TGTGCCAGCAGCTTGGCCGGGACAGGGGGCCCCACCATATATTTT.

This clone was counted a single time. This chain connects TRBV4-1 to TRBJ2-5, with a possible D match to TRBD1 (5 bases). This CDR3 is built from 16 residues. V gave up 6 bases and J gave up 4 bases, with 21 bases separating them. CDR1 is MGHRA, CDR2 YSYEKL, per germline. CDR3 in DNA: TGCGCCAGCAGGCCTACTCAGGGTTCGAGGCGAGAGACCCAGTACTTC. Translated: CASRPTQGSRRETQYF.

This clone has only a few counts. The chain combines TRBV9 with TRBJ1-3, with D possibly matching TRBD1 (5 bases). CDR3 length: 15 amino acids. Per germline, CDR1 SGDLS and CDR2 YYNGEE. The V gene lost 4 bases and the J gene lost 2 bases, with 13 bases spanning the gap. In DNA form, the CDR3 reads TGTGCCAGCAGCCCACGGGGGTTTGCTGGAAACACCATATATTTT. Amino acid sequence: CASSPRGFAGNTIYF.